Below are 8 T cell receptor beta chains sequenced from a single sample in a study of beta chain features in type 1 diabetes. Sequenced material consisted of expressed TCRB transcripts (all of the isolated RNA was reverse transcribed). Clones were read by immunoSEQ multiplex PCR, and TCRdb kept only the in-frame ones, dropping some. The data contain 5,000 to 7,000 clones, 70% to 80% of them singletons. Sequencing was carried out using Tregs from blood. The receptors were gathered from a man between 18 and 35 years old in good health.

The V call is TRBV9, the J call TRBJ1-5, with TRBD1 matching over 12 bases. V gave up 0 bases and J gave up 7 bases; unmatched junction bases: 5. This CDR3 contains 16 residues. Looked up from germline, CDR1 is SGDLS and CDR2 is YYNGEE. CDR3 sequence (DNA): TGTGCCAGCAGCGTAGGAGCCGGGACAGGGGGCCAGCCCCAGCATTTT. This translates into CASSVGAGTGGQPQHF.

This chain joins TRBV28 and TRBJ2-7, with 9 bases fitting TRBD1. Germline values: CDR1 MDHEN, CDR2 SYDVKM. The CDR3 totals 14 residues. The J segment lost 2 bases and the V segment lost 6 bases, leaving 5 bases of the junction unmatched. The CDR3 DNA is TGTGCCAGCAGCCCACGGGACAGGGCCTACGAGCAGTACTTC. As protein: CASSPRDRAYEQYF.

This chain uses TRBV6-5 with TRBJ2-3; D uncertain. The CDR3 is 13 amino acids. V was clipped by 6 bases and J by 1 base, with 8 bases between them. Germline assignment: CDR1 MNHEY and CDR2 SVGAGI. CDR3 loop: CASSVPGTDTQYF. In DNA, the CDR3 is TGTGCCAGCAGCGTCCCAGGCACAGATACGCAGTATTTT.

This sequence joins TRBV5-4 and TRBJ1-3, with 7 bases that match TRBD1. V gave up 0 bases and J gave up 3 bases; unmatched junction bases: 9. Per the germline V gene, CDR1 is SGHNT and CDR2 is YYREEE (reference sequence). The CDR3 runs 17 residues. The CDR3 sequence: CASSLGSRGIDGNTIYF. The CDR3 coding sequence is TGTGCCAGCAGCTTGGGTTCCAGGGGGATCGATGGAAACACCATATATTTT.

This rearrangement joins TRBV18 to TRBJ2-7; 8 nucleotides agree with TRBD2. The CDR3 runs 15 residues. Per germline, CDR1 KGHSH and CDR2 LQKENI. V dropped 2 bases and J dropped 3; count of bases not matched to a gene: 6. Written as DNA, the CDR3 is TGTGCCAGCTCACCATCGAGCGGGGGCATCTACGAGCAGTACTTC. Translated: CASSPSSGGIYEQYF.

The J gene is TRBJ2-4, the V gene TRBV7-9; a possible D gene is TRBD1 (6 bases). CDR3 length: 13 amino acids. The germline CDR1 and CDR2 sequences are SEHNR and FQNEAQ (reference sequence). V lost 5 bases and J lost 10, with 15 bases in between. The CDR3 protein is CASSDYRVGIQYF. The CDR3, as DNA: TGTGCCAGCAGCGATTACAGGGTGGGGATTCAGTACTTC.

In its sample, this clone was seen once. This chain connects TRBV6-6 to TRBJ1-6; the D gene is possibly TRBD1 (5 bases). Germline loops: CDR1 MNHNY, CDR2 SVGAGI (reference sequence). Trimming removed 3 bases at V and 7 bases at J, with 10 bases between. The CDR3 totals 14 residues. Here the CDR3 reads CASSYGRANSPLHF. The CDR3 DNA follows: TGTGCCAGCAGTTATGGCAGGGCCAATTCACCCCTCCACTTT.

J is TRBJ2-3 and V is TRBV11-2; maybe TRBD1 (5 bases). From germline, CDR1 is SGHAT and CDR2 FQNNGV. This CDR3 contains 15 residues. V lost 2 bases to trimming and J lost 2 bases, with 11 bases between them. CDR3 DNA sequence: TGTGCCAGCAGCTTAAGGCAGGGAACCACAGATACGCAGTATTTT. Translating it yields CASSLRQGTTDTQYF.